The clone carrying this T cell receptor (beta chain) was found many times. Its antigen is not known. TCRdb analysed the RACE reads with MiXCR anew, one entry per CDR3 protein. The table has 95,000 or so distinct CDR3 sequences, about an eighth seen once. This sample was included in a study of human T cells and chemical hapten exposure. Study in general: The study lasted around 22 weeks, and patients were dosed weekly with diphenylcyclopropenone on the scalp throughout.

As for time point: patch test 2, 6 weeks after DPC sensitization. As to treatment: therapeutic diphenylcyclopropenone sensitization with weekly scalp DPC. Study-wide results and caveats: TCRs above 1 in 1000 frequency stayed constant with DPC sensitization.

The receptor was isolated from a woman aged 40 to 50 with alopecia areata. Some clones in this sample may be carry-over from other donors' samples. Specimen: whole blood, collected in connection with sensitization to the hapten diphenylcyclopropenone (DPC).

This CDR3 is CASSPRPGTSGGAIINEQFF. CDR3 nucleotides: TGTGCCAGCAGCCCTCGCCCCGGGACTAGCGGGGGGGCAATCATCAATGAGCAGTTCTTC. This chain connects TRBV7-6 to TRBJ2-1, with 16 bases aligning to TRBD2. V dropped 5 bases and J dropped 6; count of bases not matched to a gene: 16. Germline V gene sequence: CDR1 SGHVS, CDR2 FNYEAQ. The CDR3 covers 20 residues.